This T cell receptor (beta chain) was sequenced in a study of T cell changes during pregnancy in multiple sclerosis. TCRdb keeps only in-frame clones here, not all; method: immunoSEQ multiplex PCR. The sample yields about 41,000 clones, 90% to 95% seen once. Germline CDR1 is GTSNPN and CDR2 is SVGIG (reference sequence). V lost 5 bases and J 6 bases, leaving 19 bases between the germline ends. There are 14 residues in the CDR3. The chain joins TRBV30 to TRBJ1-1; D may be TRBD1 (6 bases). The sample in question was CD8+ T cells from peripheral blood mononuclear cells, obtained in the third trimester of pregnancy. The clonotype originates from a female donor with multiple sclerosis, enrolled in a pregnancy study. CDR3 sequence: CAWVGHANFPEAFF. In DNA, the CDR3 is TGTGCCTGGGTGGGACATGCCAACTTCCCTGAAGCTTTCTTT.